The T cell receptor beta chain described here comes from a study of cytomegalovirus exposure and HLA in healthy donors. Study-level findings and limits: Later analysis demonstrated an association between a missense DCLRE1C variant and TCR beta V- and J-gene trimming.

The study ran its PCR with 60 Vbeta and 13 Jbeta primers. Here immunoSEQ multiplex PCR was the method, and the copy in TCRdb shows in-frame clones only, minus some. The table has roughly 110,000 clones, 74% seen once. Germline V lookup: CDR1 MNHNS, CDR2 SASEGT. The CDR3 runs to 16 residues. V was clipped by 4 bases and J by 0 bases; unmatched bases: 6. This clone was found once. The antigen is not known. This chain connects TRBV6-1 to TRBJ1-5, with 7 bases lining up with TRBD1. The TCR comes from a woman aged 40 to 50 in good health and CMV-seropositive. The sequenced material came from PBMCs. The CDR3 DNA follows: TGTGCCAGCAGTGGTCGGACAGGTGATAGCAATCAGCCCCAGCATTTT. Translating gives CASSGRTGDSNQPQHF.